Below are 27 T cell receptor beta chains sequenced from a single sample in a study of T cell responses to AZD1222 COVID-19 vaccine. The data were produced by immunoSEQ multiplex PCR, yet TCRdb's version contains in-frame clones alone and is incomplete. The profile covers about 84,000 clones, with approximately 83% appearing a single time and around 10% taken by the ten largest. The sample consisted of peripheral blood, taken 28 days after the second AZD1222 dose. These TCRs come from an adult who received the AZD1222 COVID-19 vaccine.

V and J are TRBV5-1 and TRBJ2-1, with 11 bases fitting TRBD2. CDR1 and CDR2 from the germline V gene are SGHRS and YFSETQ. The CDR3 contains 15 residues. With V trimmed by 4 bases and J by 5 bases, 5 bases remained unmatched. This CDR3 reads CASSPGTSGNNEQFF. Here the CDR3 DNA reads TGCGCCAGCAGCCCCGGGACTAGCGGCAACAATGAGCAGTTCTTC.

The gene calls are TRBV18 and TRBJ1-2; D is perhaps TRBD1 (5 bases). CDR1 is KGHSH and CDR2 is LQKENI in the germline V gene. The CDR3 runs to 13 residues. V shed 4 bases and J shed 7 bases, with 13 bases lying between them. CDR3 amino acids: CASSLREVRGYTF. DNA for the CDR3: TGTGCCAGCTCACTCAGGGAAGTTCGTGGCTACACCTTC.

The chain couples TRBV19 to TRBJ1-1, with D perhaps matching TRBD1 (5 bases). Trimming removed 1 base from V and 7 bases from J, with 7 bases in between. The CDR3 has 12 amino acids. Germline V CDR1 and CDR2: LNHDA, SQIVND (reference sequence). In DNA form, the CDR3 reads TGTGCCAGTAGTATAGCAGGGCTTGAAGCTTTCTTT. Protein sequence: CASSIAGLEAFF. Based on the CDR3 plus reference TRBV19 and TRBJ1-1, the full variable domain is DGGITQSPKYLFRKEGQNVTLSCEQNLNHDAMYWYRQDPGQGLRLIYYSQIVNDFQKGDIAEGYSVSREKKESFPLTVTSAQKNPTAFYLCASSIAGLEAFFGQGTRLTVV.

This clone is a singleton in its sample. This sequence joins TRBV4-2 and TRBJ1-1; D gene unclear. This CDR3 is built from 14 residues. V shed 3 bases and J shed 2 bases, with 10 bases lying between them. Germline assignment: CDR1 LGHNA and CDR2 YNFKEQ. CDR3 in amino acids: CASSHFPGNTEAFF. As DNA, the CDR3 is TGTGCCAGCAGCCACTTCCCGGGCAACACTGAAGCTTTCTTT.

This chain links TRBV28 with TRBJ2-7, with 7 bases lining up with TRBD1. The trim removed 5 bases at V and 2 bases at J, leaving 3 bases unmatched. Germline-derived CDR1 and CDR2 are MDHEN and SYDVKM. The CDR3 sequence is 13 residues long. The CDR3 loop is CASSLGGPYEQYV. DNA of the CDR3: TGTGCCAGCAGTCTAGGGGGCCCCTACGAGCAGTACGTC.

The rearrangement uses TRBV18 and TRBJ2-2, with D hard to call. The CDR3 spans 13 residues. The V end was cut by 3 bases, the J end by 1 base, with 3 bases between. Germline values: CDR1 KGHSH, CDR2 LQKENI. CDR3 loop: CASSPGNTGELFF. The CDR3 bases are TGTGCCAGCTCACCGGGGAACACCGGGGAGCTGTTTTTT. The variable domain in full, with the rest retrieved from reference TRBV18 and TRBJ2-2, is NAGVMQNPRHLVRRRGQEARLRCSPMKGHSHVYWYRQLPEEGLKFMVYLQKENIIDESGMPKERFSAEFPKEGPSILRIQQVVRGDSAAYFCASSPGNTGELFFGEGSRLTVL.

The chain links TRBV7-2 to TRBJ1-1; no clear D gene. This CDR3 comprises 14 residues. Germline V gene data show CDR1 as SGHTA and CDR2 as FQGNSA. Trimming took off 4 bases at V and 0 bases at J, with 9 bases between the two ends. The CDR3 DNA sequence: TGTGCCAGCAGCTCCAGCGGCTTGAACACTGAAGCTTTCTTT. It specifies CASSSSGLNTEAFF.

The rearrangement joins TRBV6-1 to TRBJ1-6, with 7 bases identical to TRBD1. CDR1 MNHNS and CDR2 SASEGT come from the germline V gene. V trimming: 0 bases; J trimming: 0 bases; junction bases outside the gene matches: 5. The CDR3 is 18 amino acids. The CDR3 sequence is CASSEAPTGSSYNSPLHF. CDR3 DNA: TGTGCCAGCAGTGAAGCCCCGACAGGGAGCTCCTATAATTCACCCCTCCACTTT.

The chain combines TRBV5-1 with TRBJ2-6, with a weak D call TRBD1 (6 bases). V was pared by 4 bases and J by 0 bases, with 14 bases between. The germline gives CDR1 SGHRS, CDR2 YFSETQ. The length of the CDR3 is 17 residues. The DNA for the CDR3 is TGCGCCAGCAGCCCAGGGACAACTGGCTCTGGGGCCAACGTCCTGACTTTC. It specifies CASSPGTTGSGANVLTF.

The chain recombines TRBV6-2 or TRBV6-3 with TRBJ1-2; the D is unclear. The V gene lost 4 bases and the J gene lost 10 bases, with 13 bases spanning the gap. Germline V gene data show CDR1 as MNHEY and CDR2 as SVGEGT. The CDR3 loop spans 12 amino acids. CDR3 loop: CASSSPGFYYTF. The CDR3 DNA is TGTGCCAGCAGTTCCCCCGGATTTTACTACACCTTC.

The chain carries TRBV11-3 and TRBJ2-7; no firm D call. The CDR3 sequence is 14 residues long. Germline V lookup: CDR1 SGHNT, CDR2 YENEEA. V was cut by 1 base and J by 0 bases, with 7 bases left in between. As DNA, the CDR3 is TGTGCCAGCAGCTTAGGGGGATTCTCCTACGAGCAGTACTTC. Amino acids: CASSLGGFSYEQYF.

The chain links TRBV18 to TRBJ1-1; D gene uncertain. Germline loops: CDR1 KGHSH, CDR2 LQKENI. The germline V and J ends were trimmed by 4 bases and 0 bases, with 6 bases remaining between them. This CDR3 has 13 residues. The CDR3 sequence: CASSQGMNTEAFF. The CDR3 nucleotides are TGTGCCAGCTCACAGGGAATGAACACTGAAGCTTTCTTT.

V usage is TRBV6-5 and J usage is TRBJ1-2; D ambiguous. CDR1 is MNHEY and CDR2 is SVGAGI in the germline V gene. Trimming removed 7 bases from V and 4 bases from J, with 7 bases in between. The CDR3 is made up of 11 amino acids. CDR3 loop: CASTEGYGYTF. CDR3 nucleotides: TGTGCCAGCACCGAAGGCTATGGCTACACCTTC.

This chain links TRBV4-2 with TRBJ2-2, with D maybe TRBD2 (6 bases). CDR1 is LGHNA and CDR2 is YNFKEQ in the germline V gene. CDR3 length equals 18 residues. Trimming took off 0 bases at V and 0 bases at J, with 14 bases between the two ends. Here the CDR3 reads CASSQDYVSGANTGELFF. DNA for the CDR3: TGTGCCAGCAGCCAAGATTACGTGTCGGGGGCGAACACCGGGGAGCTGTTTTTT.

This chain connects TRBV7-3 to TRBJ1-1, with no clear D. The germline V gene has CDR1 SGHTA and CDR2 FQGTGA. With 5 bases removed from V and 3 bases from J, the gap between germline ends came to 13 bases. The CDR3 is 14 residues long. The CDR3 DNA sequence: TGTGCCAGCAGCCGGGATTTCCCATACACTGAAGCTTTCTTT. Translating it yields CASSRDFPYTEAFF.

The genes are TRBV4-3 and TRBJ1-2; D perhaps matches TRBD1 (5 bases). V lost 1 base and J 8 bases, leaving 20 bases between the germline ends. The germline gives CDR1 LGHNA, CDR2 YSLEER. CDR3 length: 16 residues. The CDR3 DNA sequence: TGCGCCAGCAGCCAAGGGAGAATGATAGGGGTTGGAGGCTACACCTTC. This encodes CASSQGRMIGVGGYTF.

The CDR3 DNA follows: TGTGCCAGCAGTTCCAAAAAAGACTATGGCTACACCTTC. Amino acid sequence: CASSSKKDYGYTF. V gene TRBV28 combines with J gene TRBJ1-2; D is unclear. V shed 4 bases and J shed 3 bases, with 9 bases lying between them. The germline V gene has CDR1 MDHEN and CDR2 SYDVKM. The CDR3 runs to 13 residues.

This chain connects TRBV29-1 to TRBJ1-2; 7 bases are shared with TRBD1. Trimming removed 6 bases from V and 8 bases from J; junction bases left unmatched: 12. The CDR3 contains 13 residues. The germline gives CDR1 SQVTM, CDR2 ANQGSEA. This CDR3 reads CSVSRGSPDGYTF. The DNA for the CDR3 is TGCAGCGTGAGCAGGGGGAGCCCGGACGGCTACACCTTC.

The CDR3 protein is CASSQVNSGSGYTF. For the CDR3, the DNA is TGTGCCAGCAGCCAAGTGAACTCTGGGAGTGGCTACACCTTC. The gene calls are TRBV14 and TRBJ1-2; no firm D call. Deletions cut 1 base from V and 7 bases from J, with 13 bases between. This CDR3 contains 14 residues. Germline values: CDR1 SGHDN, CDR2 FVKESK. The full variable domain, with the rest looked up from reference TRBV14 and TRBJ1-2, is EAGVTQFPSHSVIEKGQTVTLRCDPISGHDNLYWYRRVMGKEIKFLLHFVKESKQDESGMPNNRFLAERTGGTYSTLKVQPAELEDSGVYFCASSQVNSGSGYTFGSGTRLTVV.

The table lists this clone with a count of one. This CDR3 is CASSPRQGNGYTF. Written as DNA, the CDR3 is TGTGCCAGCAGTCCACGACAGGGCAACGGCTACACCTTC. The chain has TRBV11-3 and TRBJ1-2; 7 positions agree with TRBD1. The germline V gene has CDR1 SGHNT and CDR2 YENEEA. The CDR3 consists of 13 residues. V lost 6 bases and J lost 8; bases outside the gene matches: 9.

The chain links TRBV19 to TRBJ1-2, with a possible D match to TRBD1 (6 bases). Germline V gene sequence: CDR1 LNHDA, CDR2 SQIVND (reference sequence). The CDR3 has 13 residues. The V and J ends lost 7 bases and 4 bases respectively, with 13 bases between them. The CDR3 region has the DNA TGTGCCAGTATTAGTTCGGGGGCCTATGGCTACACCTTC. Amino acid sequence: CASISSGAYGYTF. Full variable domain (missing parts from reference TRBV19 and TRBJ1-2): DGGITQSPKYLFRKEGQNVTLSCEQNLNHDAMYWYRQDPGQGLRLIYYSQIVNDFQKGDIAEGYSVSREKKESFPLTVTSAQKNPTAFYLCASISSGAYGYTFGSGTRLTVV.

The chain carries TRBV19 and TRBJ2-1; D is unresolved. The CDR3 covers 14 residues. V shed 2 bases and J shed 7 bases, with 12 bases lying between them. CDR1 and CDR2 from the germline V gene are LNHDA and SQIVND (reference sequence). The CDR3 sequence: CASSIIETSNEQFF. CDR3 DNA sequence: TGTGCCAGTAGTATAATTGAGACGTCGAATGAGCAGTTCTTC.

The count of this clone is one. The gene calls are TRBV11-3 and TRBJ1-6, with D possibly TRBD1 on 5 matching bases. Germline V gene lookup returns CDR1 SGHNT and CDR2 YENEEA. V lost 4 bases to trimming and J lost 7 bases, with 14 bases between them. CDR3 length equals 15 residues. The CDR3 DNA reads TGTGCCAGCAGCTCCTCGGCAGGGAAAAATTCACCCCTCCACTTT. This gives the protein CASSSSAGKNSPLHF.

J is TRBJ1-5 and V is TRBV18, with D maybe TRBD1 (5 bases). V was trimmed by 4 bases and J by 2 bases, leaving 9 bases between them. CDR1 and CDR2 (germline): KGHSH, LQKENI. This CDR3 contains 14 residues. Written as DNA, the CDR3 is TGTGCCAGCTCACAGGGGTTAGGCAATCAGCCCCAGCATTTT. Protein product: CASSQGLGNQPQHF.

The chain uses TRBV5-1 and TRBJ1-3; possibly TRBD1 for D (6 bases). CDR1 SGHRS and CDR2 YFSETQ come from the germline V gene. The CDR3 consists of 14 residues. V was shortened by 5 bases and J by 2 bases, with 11 bases between the two germline ends. The CDR3 reads CASSSTGTGNTIYF. CDR3 nucleotides: TGCGCCAGCAGTTCGACAGGAACTGGAAACACCATATATTTT.

The rearrangement joins TRBV9 to TRBJ2-1, with TRBD2 matching 8 bases. Trimming cost V 4 bases and J 5 bases; bases outside gene matches: 8. Germline CDR1 SGDLS, CDR2 YYNGEE. The CDR3 spans 15 residues. For the CDR3, the DNA is TGTGCCAGCAGCCCCCGGGAGGGATGGGACAATGAGCAGTTCTTC. This encodes CASSPREGWDNEQFF.

The chain employs TRBV7-2 and TRBJ1-1; D unclear. CDR3 size: 14 residues. Germline V gene sequence: CDR1 SGHTA, CDR2 FQGNSA. V shed 5 bases and J shed 0 bases, with 10 bases lying between them. CDR3 in DNA: TGTGCCAGCAGCCCAACGTTGATGAACACTGAAGCTTTCTTT. Protein product: CASSPTLMNTEAFF. The whole variable domain, remainder taken from reference TRBV7-2 and TRBJ1-1, is GAGVSQSPSNKVTEKGKDVELRCDPISGHTALYWYRQSLGQGLEFLIYFQGNSAPDKSGLPSDRFSAERTGGSVSTLTIQRTQQEDSAVYLCASSPTLMNTEAFFGQGTRLTVV.